The source of this TCR beta chain is a study of blood T cell repertoires in COVID-19. Whole-study context: The United States, Italy and Spain supplied acute and convalescent COVID-19 samples. PBMCs, B-cell-depleted T cells, or T cells provided the cDNA or gDNA that made up the material.

Original analysis: For nucleated cells, counts were estimated from reference gene primer amplification. Profiled with immunoSEQ multiplex PCR; TCRdb holds only in-frame clones, not every one. That table furnishes V, J and clone size, whereas the DNA furnished D and trimming. This table holds about 100,000 clones, 80% to 95% found once. After removal of 7 bases from V and 1 base from J, the junction contained 5 bases not matched to a gene. CDR3 length equals 15 residues. CDR1 KGHDR and CDR2 SFDVKD come from the germline V gene. Sequenced sample: peripheral blood. The source is a man aged 65-85 years with acute or convalescent COVID-19. The V and J genes are TRBV24-1 and TRBJ2-3, with TRBD1 identical over 9 bases. The CDR3 is CATRRTGDGTDTQYF. In nucleotides, the CDR3 is TGTGCCACCAGACGGACAGGGGATGGCACAGATACGCAGTATTTT.